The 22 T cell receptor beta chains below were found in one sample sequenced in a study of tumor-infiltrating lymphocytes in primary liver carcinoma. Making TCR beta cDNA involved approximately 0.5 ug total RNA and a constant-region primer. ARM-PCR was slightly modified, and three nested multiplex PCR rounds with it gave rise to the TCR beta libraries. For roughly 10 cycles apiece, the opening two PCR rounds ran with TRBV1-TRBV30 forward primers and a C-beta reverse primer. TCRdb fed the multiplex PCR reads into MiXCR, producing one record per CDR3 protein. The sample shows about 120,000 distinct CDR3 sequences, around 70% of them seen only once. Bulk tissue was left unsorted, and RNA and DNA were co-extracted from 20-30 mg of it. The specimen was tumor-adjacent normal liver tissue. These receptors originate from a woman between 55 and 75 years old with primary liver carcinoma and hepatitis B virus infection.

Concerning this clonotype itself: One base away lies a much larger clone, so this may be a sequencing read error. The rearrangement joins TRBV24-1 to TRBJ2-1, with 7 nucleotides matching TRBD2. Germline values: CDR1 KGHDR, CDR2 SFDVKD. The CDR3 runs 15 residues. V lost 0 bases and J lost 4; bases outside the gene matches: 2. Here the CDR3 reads CATSDLSGEYNEQFF. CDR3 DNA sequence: TGTGCCACCAGTGATTTGAGCGGGGAGTACAATGAGCAGTTCTTC.

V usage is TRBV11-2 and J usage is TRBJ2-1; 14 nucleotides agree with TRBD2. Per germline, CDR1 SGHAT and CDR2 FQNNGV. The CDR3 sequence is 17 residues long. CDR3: CPSSPTLGLAGDNEQFF. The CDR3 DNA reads TGTCCTAGCAGCCCCACTCTGGGACTAGCGGGAGATAATGAGCAGTTCTTC.

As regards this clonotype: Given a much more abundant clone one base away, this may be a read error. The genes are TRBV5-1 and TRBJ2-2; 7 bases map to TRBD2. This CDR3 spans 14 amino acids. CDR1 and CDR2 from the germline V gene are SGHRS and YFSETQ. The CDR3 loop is CASSPLAYDGEMFF. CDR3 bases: TGCGCCAGCAGCCCACTAGCGTATGACGGGGAGATGTTTTTT.

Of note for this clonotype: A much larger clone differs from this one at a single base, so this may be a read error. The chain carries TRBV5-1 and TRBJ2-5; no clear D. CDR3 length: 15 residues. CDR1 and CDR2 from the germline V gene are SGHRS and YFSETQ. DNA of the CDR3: TGCGCCAGCAGATTGGCCTCCCAGAGACAAGAGACCCAGTACTTC. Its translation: CASRLASQRQETQYF.

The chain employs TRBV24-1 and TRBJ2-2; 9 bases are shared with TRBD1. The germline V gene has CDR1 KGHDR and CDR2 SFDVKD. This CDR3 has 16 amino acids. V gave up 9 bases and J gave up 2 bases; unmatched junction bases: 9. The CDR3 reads CATGPRTGVNTGELFF. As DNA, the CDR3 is TGTGCCACCGGTCCACGGACAGGGGTAAACACCGGGGAGCTGTTTTTT.

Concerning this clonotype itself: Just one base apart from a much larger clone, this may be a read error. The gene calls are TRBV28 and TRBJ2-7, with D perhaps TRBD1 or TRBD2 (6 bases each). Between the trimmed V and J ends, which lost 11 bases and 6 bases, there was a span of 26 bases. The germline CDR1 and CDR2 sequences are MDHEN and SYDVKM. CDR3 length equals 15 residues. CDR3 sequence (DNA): TGTGCCGGCACCCAGGGCAGTCTCGGGGGCGGCGAGCAGTACTTC. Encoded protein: CAGTQGSLGGGEQYF.

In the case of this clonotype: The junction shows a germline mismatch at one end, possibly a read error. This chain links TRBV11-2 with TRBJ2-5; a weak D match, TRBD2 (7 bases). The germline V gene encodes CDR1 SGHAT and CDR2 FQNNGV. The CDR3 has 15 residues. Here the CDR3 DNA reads TGTGTCAGCAGCTTAGAGGGAGGGGGGGAAGAGACACAGTACTTC. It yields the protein CVSSLEGGGEETQYF.

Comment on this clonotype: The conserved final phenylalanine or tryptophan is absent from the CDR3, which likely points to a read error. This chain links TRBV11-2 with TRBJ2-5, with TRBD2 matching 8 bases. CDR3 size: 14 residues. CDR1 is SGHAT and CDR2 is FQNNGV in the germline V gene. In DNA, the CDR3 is TGTAACAGCAGCTCGTACGGGGGGGGAGAGACCCAGTACCTC. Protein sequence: CNSSSYGGGETQYL.

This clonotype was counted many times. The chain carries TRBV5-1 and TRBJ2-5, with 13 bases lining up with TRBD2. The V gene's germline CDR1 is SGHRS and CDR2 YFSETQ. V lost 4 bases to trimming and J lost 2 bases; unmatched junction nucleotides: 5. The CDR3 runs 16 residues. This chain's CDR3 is CASSRGLAGIQETQYF. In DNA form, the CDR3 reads TGCGCCAGCAGCCGGGGACTAGCGGGGATACAAGAGACCCAGTACTTC.

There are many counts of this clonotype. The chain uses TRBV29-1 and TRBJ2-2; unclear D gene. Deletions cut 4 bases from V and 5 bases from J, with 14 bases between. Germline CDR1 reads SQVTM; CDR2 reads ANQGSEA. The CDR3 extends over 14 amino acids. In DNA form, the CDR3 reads TGCAGCGTTGTAAATCCAGATACTACCGGGGAGCTGTTTTTT. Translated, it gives CSVVNPDTTGELFF.

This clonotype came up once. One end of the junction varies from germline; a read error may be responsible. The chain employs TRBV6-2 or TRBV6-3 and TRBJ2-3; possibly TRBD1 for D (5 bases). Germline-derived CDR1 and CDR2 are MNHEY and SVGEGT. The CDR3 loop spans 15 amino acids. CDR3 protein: CTSIHRGRVTDTQYF. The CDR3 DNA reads TGTACCAGCATCCATCGAGGCAGGGTGACGGATACGCAGTATTTT.

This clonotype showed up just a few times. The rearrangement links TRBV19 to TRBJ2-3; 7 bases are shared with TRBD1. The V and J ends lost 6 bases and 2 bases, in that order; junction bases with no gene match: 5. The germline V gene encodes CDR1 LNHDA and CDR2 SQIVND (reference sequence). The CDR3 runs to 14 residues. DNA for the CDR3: TGTGCCAGTAGCCGACAGGGTTTCACAGATACGCAGTATTTT. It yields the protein CASSRQGFTDTQYF.

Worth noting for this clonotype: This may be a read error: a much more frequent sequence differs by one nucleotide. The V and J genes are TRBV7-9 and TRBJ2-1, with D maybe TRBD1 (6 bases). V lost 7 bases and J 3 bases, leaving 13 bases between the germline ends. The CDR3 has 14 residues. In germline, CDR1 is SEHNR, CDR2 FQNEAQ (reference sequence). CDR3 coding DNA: TGTGCCAGCAACTTCGCAGGGGACTACAATGAGCAGTTCTTC. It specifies CASNFAGDYNEQFF.

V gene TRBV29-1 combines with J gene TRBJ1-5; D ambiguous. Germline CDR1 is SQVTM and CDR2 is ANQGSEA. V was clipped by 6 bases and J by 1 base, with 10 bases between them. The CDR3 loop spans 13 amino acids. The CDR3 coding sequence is TGCAGCGTCACCGAGAGAAGCAATCAGCCCCAGCATTTT. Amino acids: CSVTERSNQPQHF.

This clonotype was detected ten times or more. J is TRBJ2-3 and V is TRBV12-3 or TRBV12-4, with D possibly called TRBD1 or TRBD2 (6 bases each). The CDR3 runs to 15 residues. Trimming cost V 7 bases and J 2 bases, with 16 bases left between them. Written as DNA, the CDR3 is TGTGCCAGCAACAGGGTTAGCGGCTTCACAGATACGCAGTATTTT. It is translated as CASNRVSGFTDTQYF.

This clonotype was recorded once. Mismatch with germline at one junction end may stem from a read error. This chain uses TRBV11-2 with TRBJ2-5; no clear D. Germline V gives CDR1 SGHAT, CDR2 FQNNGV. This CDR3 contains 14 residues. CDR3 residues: CASSTQTGGETQYF. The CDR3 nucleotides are TGTGCTAGCAGCACACAGACTGGTGGGGAGACCCAGTACTTC.

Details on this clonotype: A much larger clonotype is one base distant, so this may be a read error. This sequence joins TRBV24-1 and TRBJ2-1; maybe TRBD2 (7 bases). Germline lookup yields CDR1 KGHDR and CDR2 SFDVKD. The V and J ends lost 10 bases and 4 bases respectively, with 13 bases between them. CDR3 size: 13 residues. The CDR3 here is CATGGELYNEQFF. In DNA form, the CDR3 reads TGTGCCACAGGGGGGGAGTTATACAATGAGCAGTTCTTC.

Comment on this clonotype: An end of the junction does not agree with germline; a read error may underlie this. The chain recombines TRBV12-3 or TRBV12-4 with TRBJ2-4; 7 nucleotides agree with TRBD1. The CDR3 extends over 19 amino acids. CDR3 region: CVSSLGGYRGTMVRNIQYF. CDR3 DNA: TGTGTCAGCAGTCTTGGGGGATACAGGGGAACGATGGTCAGAAACATTCAGTACTTC.

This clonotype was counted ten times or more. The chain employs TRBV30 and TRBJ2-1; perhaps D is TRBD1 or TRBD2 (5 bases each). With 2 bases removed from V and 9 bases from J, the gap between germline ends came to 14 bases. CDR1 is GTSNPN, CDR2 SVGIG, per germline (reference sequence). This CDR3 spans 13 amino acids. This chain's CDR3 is CAWSYRRDGEQFF. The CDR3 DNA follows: TGTGCCTGGAGTTACCGCAGGGACGGTGAGCAGTTCTTC.

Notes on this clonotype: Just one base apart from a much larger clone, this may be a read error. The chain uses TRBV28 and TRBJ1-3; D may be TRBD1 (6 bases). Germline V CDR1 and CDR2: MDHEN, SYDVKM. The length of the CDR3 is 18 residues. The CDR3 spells CASRAGGPGGTSGNNIYF. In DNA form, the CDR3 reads TGTGCCAGTCGAGCGGGGGGCCCGGGGGGCACCTCTGGAAACAACATATATTTT.

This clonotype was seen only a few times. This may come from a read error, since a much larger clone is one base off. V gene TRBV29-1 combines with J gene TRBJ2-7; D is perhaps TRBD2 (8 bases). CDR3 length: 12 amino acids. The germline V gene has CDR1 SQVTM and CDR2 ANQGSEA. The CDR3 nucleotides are TGCAGCGTAGGGGGCGGGAGGAACGAGCGGTACTTC. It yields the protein CSVGGGRNERYF.

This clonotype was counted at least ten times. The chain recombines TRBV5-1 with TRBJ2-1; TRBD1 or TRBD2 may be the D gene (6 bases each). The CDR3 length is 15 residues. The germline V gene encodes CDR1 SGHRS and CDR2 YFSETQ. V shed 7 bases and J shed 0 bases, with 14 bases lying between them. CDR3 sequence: CASGGGGTSYNEQFF. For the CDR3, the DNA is TGCGCCAGCGGGGGCGGCGGGACCTCCTACAATGAGCAGTTCTTC. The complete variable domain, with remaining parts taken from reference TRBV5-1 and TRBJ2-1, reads KAGVTQTPRYLIKTRGQQVTLSCSPISGHRSVSWYQQTPGQGLQFLFEYFSETQRNKGNFPGRFSGRQFSNSRSEMNVSTLELGDSALYLCASGGGGTSYNEQFFGPGTRLTVL.